The TCR beta chain described here comes from a study of blood T cell repertoires in COVID-19. The wider study: Sample material is recorded as cDNA or gDNA derived from T cells, B-cell-depleted T cells, or PBMCs.

Some clones are missing from TCRdb's copy, which holds only in-frame ones; the method was immunoSEQ multiplex PCR. This sample has about 200,000 clones; 75% to 85% occur once, and the top ten carry roughly a sixth. Source material: PBMCs or T cells enriched from blood (not recorded which). The source of this sequence is a woman in her forties or fifties with acute COVID-19.

The CDR3: CASSDRVSSPLHF. The CDR3 DNA follows: TGTGCCAGTTCCGACAGGGTGAGTTCACCCCTCCACTTT. The chain carries TRBV19 and TRBJ1-6; TRBD1 matches 7 bases. CDR3 size: 13 residues. Germline assignment: CDR1 LNHDA and CDR2 SQIVND (reference sequence). Unmatched junction bases numbered 7, after V lost 8 bases and J lost 9 bases.